The rows below give T cell receptor beta chains drawn from one sample of a study of blood T cell repertoires in COVID-19. Some clones are missing from TCRdb's copy, which holds only in-frame ones; the method was immunoSEQ multiplex PCR. The sample consists of some 170,000 clones, about 81% of them appearing once. Sequenced input: peripheral blood. These receptors all come from a human donor in a cohort sampled during active COVID-19. Each CDR3 is given with its conserved first and last residue. D genes are given only for firm matches. Rows give clone size only sometimes, using once, few, many, or a class for an expanded clone.

clone size: NA
V gene: TRBV12-3/TRBV12-4
J gene: TRBJ2-4
D gene: TRBD2
CDR3 DNA: TGTGCCAGCAGTCCTAGCGGGGGTGACATTCAGTACTTC
CDR3 protein: CASSPSGGDIQYF

clone size: few
V gene: TRBV7-3
J gene: TRBJ2-1
D gene: TRBD2
CDR3 DNA: TGTGCCAGCAGCTTAGATGGGACTACCTACAATGAGCAGTTCTTC
CDR3 protein: CASSLDGTTYNEQFF

clone size: NA
V gene: TRBV6-5
J gene: TRBJ1-3
D gene: NA
CDR3 DNA: TGTGCCAGCTTCGGGGGTTTTGGAAACACCATATATTTT
CDR3 protein: CASFGGFGNTIYF

clone size: NA
V gene: TRBV7-2
J gene: TRBJ2-1
D gene: NA
CDR3 DNA: TGTGCCCGCGAGCCCTACAATGAGCAGTTCTTC
CDR3 protein: CAREPYNEQFF

clone size: NA
V gene: TRBV7-8
J gene: TRBJ1-5
D gene: NA
CDR3 DNA: TGTGCCAGCAGCCCCCTGGGGGGGCTAAGCAATCAGCCCCAGCATTTT
CDR3 protein: CASSPLGGLSNQPQHF

clone size: NA
V gene: TRBV9
J gene: TRBJ2-7
D gene: TRBD2
CDR3 DNA: TGTGCCAGCAGCGTAACTAGCGGGGGCAACGAGCAGTACTTC
CDR3 protein: CASSVTSGGNEQYF

clone size: NA
V gene: TRBV15
J gene: TRBJ1-5
D gene: NA
CDR3 DNA: TGTGCCACCAGCAGCGAGCGACGAAGGACACGGAGGGAGCCCCAGCATTTT
CDR3 protein: CATSSERRRTRREPQHF

clone size: NA
V gene: TRBV18
J gene: TRBJ1-4
D gene: NA
CDR3 DNA: TGTGCCAGCTCACTGTGGACAACAACTAATGAAAAACTGTTTTTT
CDR3 protein: CASSLWTTTNEKLFF

clone size: NA
V gene: TRBV4-1
J gene: TRBJ1-5
D gene: NA
CDR3 DNA: TGCGCCAGCAGCCAAGAGACAGGTTGGGAGCCCCAGCATTTT
CDR3 protein: CASSQETGWEPQHF

clone size: NA
V gene: TRBV11-2
J gene: TRBJ1-6
D gene: TRBD1
CDR3 DNA: TGTGCCAGCAGCTCCCGACAGGGAGGTTCACCCCTCCACTTT
CDR3 protein: CASSSRQGGSPLHF

clone size: many
V gene: TRBV7-2
J gene: TRBJ1-1
D gene: NA
CDR3 DNA: TGTGCCAGCAGATTGGACAAAAACACTGAAGCTTTCTTT
CDR3 protein: CASRLDKNTEAFF

clone size: NA
V gene: TRBV5-4
J gene: TRBJ2-1
D gene: TRBD2
CDR3 DNA: TGTGCCAGCAGAAGGACTAGCGGGGGGTACAATGAGCAGTTCTTC
CDR3 protein: CASRRTSGGYNEQFF

clone size: NA
V gene: TRBV18
J gene: TRBJ2-7
D gene: NA
CDR3 DNA: TGTGCCAGCTCTAACTCCGACAGGCAAACCTACGAGCAGTACTTC
CDR3 protein: CASSNSDRQTYEQYF

clone size: NA
V gene: TRBV6-2/TRBV6-3
J gene: TRBJ2-2
D gene: NA
CDR3 DNA: TGTGCCAGCACTTACCCACCTGGGGCGTCCCTCCCCGGGGAGCTGTTTTTT
CDR3 protein: CASTYPPGASLPGELFF

clone size: NA
V gene: TRBV27
J gene: TRBJ1-6
D gene: TRBD1
CDR3 DNA: TGTGCCAGCAGGGGGGACAGGGTGGGTAATTCACCCCTCCACTTT
CDR3 protein: CASRGDRVGNSPLHF

clone size: NA
V gene: TRBV5-8
J gene: TRBJ2-5
D gene: TRBD1
CDR3 DNA: TGTGCCAGCAGCTTGGGGACAGGCAGAGAGACCCAGTACTTC
CDR3 protein: CASSLGTGRETQYF

clone size: NA
V gene: TRBV4-1
J gene: TRBJ1-1
D gene: TRBD1
CDR3 DNA: TGCGCCAGCAGCCAAATGGGGACAGATGAAGCTTTCTTT
CDR3 protein: CASSQMGTDEAFF

clone size: NA
V gene: TRBV28
J gene: TRBJ2-1
D gene: TRBD1
CDR3 DNA: TGTGCCAGCAGTTACTCCGGGACAGGGGGAGATGAGCAGTTCTTC
CDR3 protein: CASSYSGTGGDEQFF

clone size: NA
V gene: TRBV7-2
J gene: TRBJ1-5
D gene: TRBD1
CDR3 DNA: TGTGCCAGCAGCCACGGGGACAGGGGCTACCAGCCCCAGCATTTT
CDR3 protein: CASSHGDRGYQPQHF

clone size: NA
V gene: TRBV19
J gene: TRBJ2-5
D gene: NA
CDR3 DNA: TGTGCCAGTAGTCCGGGGAGCGGGGAGACCCAGTACTTC
CDR3 protein: CASSPGSGETQYF

clone size: NA
V gene: TRBV7-8
J gene: TRBJ1-4
D gene: NA
CDR3 DNA: TGTGCCAGCAGCTTGAGCTTTAATGAAAAACTGTTTTTT
CDR3 protein: CASSLSFNEKLFF

clone size: NA
V gene: TRBV7-8
J gene: TRBJ1-2
D gene: TRBD1
CDR3 DNA: TGTGCCAGCAGCTTCGGGACAGCCTTAGCTAACTATGGCTACACCTTC
CDR3 protein: CASSFGTALANYGYTF

clone size: NA
V gene: TRBV27
J gene: TRBJ1-2
D gene: NA
CDR3 DNA: TGTGCCAGCAGTTTATCGGGCATGGGCTATGGCTACACCTTC
CDR3 protein: CASSLSGMGYGYTF

clone size: NA
V gene: TRBV6-6
J gene: TRBJ1-2
D gene: NA
CDR3 DNA: TGTGCCAGCAGCAAAACTATGGTCGCAATCTATGGCTACACCTTC
CDR3 protein: CASSKTMVAIYGYTF

clone size: many
V gene: TRBV3-1/TRBV3-2
J gene: TRBJ2-3
D gene: TRBD2
CDR3 DNA: TGTGCCAGCAGCCAAGGAAAAGCTAGCGGGGGGGACACAGATACGCAGTATTTT
CDR3 protein: CASSQGKASGGDTDTQYF

clone size: NA
V gene: TRBV6-2/TRBV6-3
J gene: TRBJ2-3
D gene: TRBD2
CDR3 DNA: TGTGCCAGCAGTTACAACGCTTGGGGGGGTGTTGTGCACACAGATACGCAGTATTTT
CDR3 protein: CASSYNAWGGVVHTDTQYF

clone size: NA
V gene: TRBV2
J gene: TRBJ1-4
D gene: NA
CDR3 DNA: TGTGCCAGCAGCCTCTCGGACAGCCCAACTAATGAAAAACTGTTTTTT
CDR3 protein: CASSLSDSPTNEKLFF

clone size: NA
V gene: TRBV3-1/TRBV3-2
J gene: TRBJ2-7
D gene: TRBD2
CDR3 DNA: TGTGCCAGCAGCCTCGGCGGCGGCGCTAGCGGGAGTCTCCCAGGAGTTTACGAGCAGTACTTC
CDR3 protein: CASSLGGGASGSLPGVYEQYF

clone size: NA
V gene: TRBV14
J gene: TRBJ2-3
D gene: TRBD2
CDR3 DNA: TGTGCCAGCGGCCTAGCGGGGATACACTATAGCACAGATACGCAGTATTTT
CDR3 protein: CASGLAGIHYSTDTQYF

clone size: NA
V gene: TRBV3-1/TRBV3-2
J gene: TRBJ2-7
D gene: TRBD2
CDR3 DNA: TGTGCCAGCAGCCCCGCGGGGGGGACTGGGGAGCAGTACTTC
CDR3 protein: CASSPAGGTGEQYF

clone size: NA
V gene: TRBV10-3
J gene: TRBJ2-6
D gene: NA
CDR3 DNA: TGTGCCATCAGTGATCGGGGGTCGGGGGCCAACGTCCTGACTTTC
CDR3 protein: CAISDRGSGANVLTF

clone size: few
V gene: TRBV25-1
J gene: TRBJ2-5
D gene: TRBD1
CDR3 DNA: TGTGCCAGCAGTGTCCCGGGACAGGCGGTCCAAGAGACCCAGTACTTC
CDR3 protein: CASSVPGQAVQETQYF

clone size: NA
V gene: TRBV18
J gene: TRBJ2-5
D gene: NA
CDR3 DNA: TGTGCCAGCTCACCACTCACGGGAGAGACCCAGTACTTC
CDR3 protein: CASSPLTGETQYF

clone size: NA
V gene: TRBV7-2
J gene: TRBJ1-4
D gene: NA
CDR3 DNA: TGTGCCAGCAGCCCGCGGGCGGGGGGCGGTGAAAAACTGTTTTTT
CDR3 protein: CASSPRAGGGEKLFF

clone size: NA
V gene: TRBV12-3/TRBV12-4
J gene: TRBJ1-6
D gene: NA
CDR3 DNA: TGTGCCAGCAGTTTAACGGGTTCACCCCTCCACTTT
CDR3 protein: CASSLTGSPLHF

clone size: NA
V gene: TRBV10-1
J gene: TRBJ2-1
D gene: TRBD2
CDR3 DNA: TGCGCCAGCAGTGGAGCGGGGCGGGGCTACAATGAGCAGTTCTTC
CDR3 protein: CASSGAGRGYNEQFF

clone size: NA
V gene: TRBV6-5
J gene: TRBJ2-7
D gene: TRBD2
CDR3 DNA: TGTGCCAGCAGCTCCATAGCGGGGCTATGGGACGAGCAGTACTTC
CDR3 protein: CASSSIAGLWDEQYF

clone size: NA
V gene: TRBV7-2
J gene: TRBJ1-5
D gene: TRBD1
CDR3 DNA: TGTGCCAGCAGCTCGACAGGGTCTCAGCCCCAGCATTTT
CDR3 protein: CASSSTGSQPQHF

clone size: NA
V gene: TRBV28
J gene: TRBJ2-3
D gene: TRBD2
CDR3 DNA: TGTGCCAGCAGTTTACTAGCGGGGGGGCAAGATACGCAGTATTTT
CDR3 protein: CASSLLAGGQDTQYF

clone size: NA
V gene: TRBV4-3
J gene: TRBJ2-5
D gene: NA
CDR3 DNA: TGCGCCAGCAGCCCAGAGGTAGGGGGAGAGACCCAGTACTTC
CDR3 protein: CASSPEVGGETQYF

clone size: many
V gene: TRBV5-8
J gene: TRBJ2-1
D gene: NA
CDR3 DNA: TGTGCCAGCAGCTTAATCGGGTCCTACAATGAGCAGTTCTTC
CDR3 protein: CASSLIGSYNEQFF

clone size: NA
V gene: TRBV6-4
J gene: TRBJ2-2
D gene: NA
CDR3 DNA: TGTGCCAGCAGTGACTCTCAGGTTAACACCGGGGAGCTGTTTTTT
CDR3 protein: CASSDSQVNTGELFF

clone size: NA
V gene: TRBV5-1
J gene: TRBJ1-5
D gene: TRBD1
CDR3 DNA: TGCGCCAGCAGCCGCACAGGGGTTGAAGGTCCCCAGCATTTT
CDR3 protein: CASSRTGVEGPQHF

clone size: NA
V gene: TRBV18
J gene: TRBJ1-1
D gene: NA
CDR3 DNA: TGTGCCAGCTCACCAGGGCAGGGGTTGAACACTGAAGCTTTCTTT
CDR3 protein: CASSPGQGLNTEAFF

clone size: NA
V gene: TRBV3-1/TRBV3-2
J gene: TRBJ1-4
D gene: NA
CDR3 DNA: TGTGCCAGCAGCTCTGGGTCGGGAAAACTGTTTTTT
CDR3 protein: CASSSGSGKLFF

clone size: NA
V gene: TRBV15
J gene: TRBJ2-3
D gene: NA
CDR3 DNA: TGTGCCACCAGCAGACCCCTAGATTCAGATACGCAGTATTTT
CDR3 protein: CATSRPLDSDTQYF

clone size: NA
V gene: TRBV15
J gene: TRBJ1-1
D gene: NA
CDR3 DNA: TGTGCCACCAGCTCTACAGGGACCACTGAAGCTTTCTTT
CDR3 protein: CATSSTGTTEAFF

clone size: NA
V gene: TRBV5-4
J gene: TRBJ1-1
D gene: TRBD1
CDR3 DNA: TGTGCCAGCAGCCGCGACAGGGTGAACACTGAAGCTTTCTTT
CDR3 protein: CASSRDRVNTEAFF

clone size: NA
V gene: TRBV30
J gene: TRBJ2-2
D gene: NA
CDR3 DNA: TGTGCCTGGCATCGTGAAGGGGCCGGGGAGCTGTTTTTT
CDR3 protein: CAWHREGAGELFF

clone size: NA
V gene: TRBV7-8
J gene: TRBJ2-7
D gene: TRBD1
CDR3 DNA: TGTGCCAGCAGCTTAGTAGTCCGGGACAGGGGGTTCTACGAGCAGTACTTC
CDR3 protein: CASSLVVRDRGFYEQYF

clone size: few
V gene: TRBV6-1
J gene: TRBJ2-5
D gene: NA
CDR3 DNA: TGTGCCAGCAGTGAAGTAAGGGGGGGCTTTGAGACCCAGTACTTC
CDR3 protein: CASSEVRGGFETQYF

clone size: NA
V gene: TRBV5-1
J gene: TRBJ2-5
D gene: TRBD1
CDR3 DNA: TGCGCCAGCAGCTCCGGGACAGGGCGGACGCGGTACTTC
CDR3 protein: CASSSGTGRTRYF

clone size: NA
V gene: TRBV7-2
J gene: TRBJ1-1
D gene: TRBD1
CDR3 DNA: TGTGCCAGCAGCTCCTTTCCCAGGGGGCAGAACACTGAAGCTTTCTTT
CDR3 protein: CASSSFPRGQNTEAFF

clone size: NA
V gene: TRBV6-5
J gene: TRBJ2-1
D gene: TRBD2
CDR3 DNA: TGTGCCAGTAAATTAGCGGGAGGCCCGAATGAGCAGTTCTTC
CDR3 protein: CASKLAGGPNEQFF

clone size: NA
V gene: TRBV18
J gene: TRBJ1-1
D gene: TRBD1
CDR3 DNA: TGTGCCAGCTCCGCTGACAGGGGAGGCACTGAAGCTTTCTTT
CDR3 protein: CASSADRGGTEAFF

clone size: NA
V gene: TRBV6-2/TRBV6-3
J gene: TRBJ2-2
D gene: TRBD1
CDR3 DNA: TGTGCCAGCAGACCTGGGGACAGGGACACCGGGGAGCTGTTTTTT
CDR3 protein: CASRPGDRDTGELFF

clone size: NA
V gene: TRBV9
J gene: TRBJ2-2
D gene: TRBD1
CDR3 DNA: TGTGCCAGCAGCCCTAGAGGACAGGGGAACACCGGGGAGCTGTTTTTT
CDR3 protein: CASSPRGQGNTGELFF

clone size: NA
V gene: TRBV19
J gene: TRBJ2-1
D gene: NA
CDR3 DNA: TGTGCCAGTAGTATCCGGGATCCCATCAATGAGCAGTTCTTC
CDR3 protein: CASSIRDPINEQFF

clone size: NA
V gene: TRBV28
J gene: TRBJ2-3
D gene: NA
CDR3 DNA: TGTGCCAGCAGTCCCCTCGAGGTCTCTAGCACAGATACGCAGTATTTT
CDR3 protein: CASSPLEVSSTDTQYF